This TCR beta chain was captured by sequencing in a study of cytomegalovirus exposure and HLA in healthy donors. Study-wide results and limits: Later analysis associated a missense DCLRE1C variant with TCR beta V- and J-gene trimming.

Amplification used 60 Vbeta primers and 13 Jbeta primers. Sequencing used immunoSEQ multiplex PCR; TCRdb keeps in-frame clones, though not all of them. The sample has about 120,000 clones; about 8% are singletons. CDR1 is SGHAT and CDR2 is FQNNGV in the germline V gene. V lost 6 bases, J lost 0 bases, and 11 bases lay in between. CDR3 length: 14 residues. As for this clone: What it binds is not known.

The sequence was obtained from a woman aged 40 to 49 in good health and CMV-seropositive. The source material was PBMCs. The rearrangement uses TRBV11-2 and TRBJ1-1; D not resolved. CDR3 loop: CASRLIGLNTEAFF. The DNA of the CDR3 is TGTGCCAGCAGATTAATTGGCTTGAACACTGAAGCTTTCTTT.